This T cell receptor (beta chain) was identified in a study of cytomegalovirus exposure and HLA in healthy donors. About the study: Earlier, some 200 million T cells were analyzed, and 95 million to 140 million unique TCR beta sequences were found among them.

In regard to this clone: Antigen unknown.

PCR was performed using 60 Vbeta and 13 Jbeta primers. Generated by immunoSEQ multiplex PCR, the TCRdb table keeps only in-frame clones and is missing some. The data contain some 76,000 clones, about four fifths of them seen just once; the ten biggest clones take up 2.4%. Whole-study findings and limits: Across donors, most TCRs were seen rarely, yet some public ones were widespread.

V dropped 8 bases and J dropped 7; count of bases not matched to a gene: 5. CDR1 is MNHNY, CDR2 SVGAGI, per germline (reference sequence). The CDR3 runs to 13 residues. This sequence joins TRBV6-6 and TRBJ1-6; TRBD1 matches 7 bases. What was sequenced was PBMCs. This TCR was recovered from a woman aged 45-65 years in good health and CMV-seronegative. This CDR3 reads CASCDRVNSPLHF. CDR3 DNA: TGTGCCAGCTGTGACAGGGTGAATTCACCCCTCCACTTT.